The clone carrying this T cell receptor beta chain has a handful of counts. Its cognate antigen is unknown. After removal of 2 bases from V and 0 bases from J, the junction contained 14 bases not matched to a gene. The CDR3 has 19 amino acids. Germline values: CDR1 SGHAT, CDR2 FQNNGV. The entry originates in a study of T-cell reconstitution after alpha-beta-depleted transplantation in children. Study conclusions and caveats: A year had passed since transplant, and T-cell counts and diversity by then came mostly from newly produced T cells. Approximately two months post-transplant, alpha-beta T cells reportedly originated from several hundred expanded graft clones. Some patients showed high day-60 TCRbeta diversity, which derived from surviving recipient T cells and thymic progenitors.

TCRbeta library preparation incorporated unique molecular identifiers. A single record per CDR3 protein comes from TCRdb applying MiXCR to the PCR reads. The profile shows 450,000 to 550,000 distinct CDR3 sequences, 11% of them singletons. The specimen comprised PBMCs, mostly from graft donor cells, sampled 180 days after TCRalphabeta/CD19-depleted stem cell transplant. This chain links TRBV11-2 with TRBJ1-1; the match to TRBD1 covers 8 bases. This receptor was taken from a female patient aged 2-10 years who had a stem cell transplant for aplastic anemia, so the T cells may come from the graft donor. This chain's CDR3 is CASSLLYSMDRDMNTEAFF. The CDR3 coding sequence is TGTGCCAGCAGCTTATTGTATAGTATGGACAGGGATATGAACACTGAAGCTTTCTTT.